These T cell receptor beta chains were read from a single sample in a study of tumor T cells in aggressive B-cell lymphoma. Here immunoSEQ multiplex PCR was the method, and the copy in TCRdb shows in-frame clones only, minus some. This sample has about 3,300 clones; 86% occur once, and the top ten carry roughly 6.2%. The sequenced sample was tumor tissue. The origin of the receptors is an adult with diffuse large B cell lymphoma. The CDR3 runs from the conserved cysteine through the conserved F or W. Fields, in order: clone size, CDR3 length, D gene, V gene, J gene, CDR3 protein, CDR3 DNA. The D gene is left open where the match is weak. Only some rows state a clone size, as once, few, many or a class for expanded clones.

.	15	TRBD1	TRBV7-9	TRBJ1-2	CASSSETGDSYGYTF	TGTGCCAGCAGCTCAGAAACAGGGGACTCCTATGGCTACACCTTC
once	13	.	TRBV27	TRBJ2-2	CATSQGGTGELFF	TGTGCCACCTCACAGGGTGGCACCGGGGAGCTGTTTTTT
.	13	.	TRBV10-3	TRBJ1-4	CATKGGGNEKLFF	TGTGCCACCAAGGGGGGGGGTAATGAAAAACTGTTTTTT
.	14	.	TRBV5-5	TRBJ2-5	CASSLVSFQETQYF	TGTGCCAGCAGCTTGGTTTCATTCCAAGAGACCCAGTACTTC
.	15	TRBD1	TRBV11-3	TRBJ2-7	CASSIFRGPSYEQYF	TGTGCCAGCAGCATCTTCAGGGGGCCGTCCTACGAGCAGTACTTC
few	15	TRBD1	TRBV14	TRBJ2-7	CASSQEDRGYYEQYF	TGTGCCAGCAGCCAAGAGGACAGGGGATACTACGAGCAGTACTTC
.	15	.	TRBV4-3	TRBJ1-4	CASSLGLLTNEKLFF	TGCGCCAGCAGCCTAGGACTTTTAACTAATGAAAAACTGTTTTTT
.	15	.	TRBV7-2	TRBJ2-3	CASSLRRGRTDTQYF	TGTGCCAGCAGCTTACGGCGGGGCCGCACAGATACGCAGTATTTT
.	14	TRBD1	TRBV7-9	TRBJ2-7	CASSSTGGRYEQYF	TGTGCCAGCAGCTCCACAGGGGGCAGGTACGAGCAGTACTTC
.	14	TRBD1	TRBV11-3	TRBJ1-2	CASSLDPTGGGYTF	TGTGCCAGCAGCTTAGACCCGACAGGGGGGGGCTACACCTTC
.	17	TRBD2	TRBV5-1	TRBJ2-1	CASSRGLAGGLGDEQFF	TGCGCCAGCAGCCGGGGTCTAGCGGGAGGGTTGGGCGATGAGCAGTTCTTC
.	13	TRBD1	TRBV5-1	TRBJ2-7	CASSARTGGEQYF	TGCGCCAGCAGCGCCCGGACAGGGGGCGAGCAGTACTTC